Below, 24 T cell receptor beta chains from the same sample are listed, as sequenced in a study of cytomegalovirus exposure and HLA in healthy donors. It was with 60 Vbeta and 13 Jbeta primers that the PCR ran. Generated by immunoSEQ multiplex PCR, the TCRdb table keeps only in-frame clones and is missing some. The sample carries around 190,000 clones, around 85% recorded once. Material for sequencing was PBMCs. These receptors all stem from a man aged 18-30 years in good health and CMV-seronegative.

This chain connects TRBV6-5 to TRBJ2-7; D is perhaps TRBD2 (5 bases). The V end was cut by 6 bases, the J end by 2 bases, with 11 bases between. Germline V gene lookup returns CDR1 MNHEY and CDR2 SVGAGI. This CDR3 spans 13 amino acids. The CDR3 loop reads CASSLPGTYEQYF. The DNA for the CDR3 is TGTGCCAGCAGCCTTCCCGGGACCTACGAGCAGTACTTC.

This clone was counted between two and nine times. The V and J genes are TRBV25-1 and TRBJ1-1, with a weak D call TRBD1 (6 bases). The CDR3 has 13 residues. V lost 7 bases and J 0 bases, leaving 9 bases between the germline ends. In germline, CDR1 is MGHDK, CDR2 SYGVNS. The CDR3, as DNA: TGTGCCAGCAAGCGGGACATGAACACTGAAGCTTTCTTT. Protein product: CASKRDMNTEAFF.

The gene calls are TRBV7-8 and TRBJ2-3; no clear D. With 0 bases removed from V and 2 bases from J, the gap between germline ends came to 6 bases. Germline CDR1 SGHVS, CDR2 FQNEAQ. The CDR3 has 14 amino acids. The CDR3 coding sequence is TGTGCCAGCAGCTTAGCGAGTGTCACAGATACGCAGTATTTT. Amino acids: CASSLASVTDTQYF.

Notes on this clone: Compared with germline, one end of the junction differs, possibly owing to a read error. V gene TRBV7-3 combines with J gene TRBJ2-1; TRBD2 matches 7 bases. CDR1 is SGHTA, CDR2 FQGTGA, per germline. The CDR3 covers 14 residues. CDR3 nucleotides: TGTTCCAGCAGCGCTTTAGCGGGCTACAATGAGCAGTTCTTC. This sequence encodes CSSSALAGYNEQFF.

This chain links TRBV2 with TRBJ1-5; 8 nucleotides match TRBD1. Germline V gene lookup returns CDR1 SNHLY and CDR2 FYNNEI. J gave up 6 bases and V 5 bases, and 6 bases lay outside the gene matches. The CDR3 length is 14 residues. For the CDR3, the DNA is TGTGCCAGCAGTCTACAGGGGGGAGGTCAGCCCCAGCATTTT. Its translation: CASSLQGGGQPQHF.

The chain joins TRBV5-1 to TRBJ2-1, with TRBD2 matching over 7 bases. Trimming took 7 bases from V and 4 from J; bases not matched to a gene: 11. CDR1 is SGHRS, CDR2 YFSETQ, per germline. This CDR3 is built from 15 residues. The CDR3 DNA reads TGCGCCAGCGTACCCTCGGGACTACGTTACAATGAGCAGTTCTTC. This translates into CASVPSGLRYNEQFF.

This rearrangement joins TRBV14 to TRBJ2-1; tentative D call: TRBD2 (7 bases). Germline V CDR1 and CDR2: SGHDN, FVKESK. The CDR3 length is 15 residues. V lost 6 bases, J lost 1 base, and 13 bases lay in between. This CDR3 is CASREGGSSYNEQFF. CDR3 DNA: TGTGCCAGCAGAGAGGGGGGGAGTTCCTACAATGAGCAGTTCTTC. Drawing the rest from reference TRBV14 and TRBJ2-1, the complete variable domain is EAGVTQFPSHSVIEKGQTVTLRCDPISGHDNLYWYRRVMGKEIKFLLHFVKESKQDESGMPNNRFLAERTGGTYSTLKVQPAELEDSGVYFCASREGGSSYNEQFFGPGTRLTVL.

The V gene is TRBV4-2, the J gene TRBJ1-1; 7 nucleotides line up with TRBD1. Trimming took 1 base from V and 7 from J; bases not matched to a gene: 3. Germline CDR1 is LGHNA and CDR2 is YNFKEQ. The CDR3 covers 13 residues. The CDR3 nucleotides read TGTGCCAGCAGCCAAGGGAGGACAGGTGAAGCTTTCTTT. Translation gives CASSQGRTGEAFF.

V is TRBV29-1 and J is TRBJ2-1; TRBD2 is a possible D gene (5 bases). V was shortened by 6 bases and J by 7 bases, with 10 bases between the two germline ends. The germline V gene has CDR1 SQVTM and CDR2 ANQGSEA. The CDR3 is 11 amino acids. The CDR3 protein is CSVAVYNEQFF. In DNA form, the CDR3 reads TGCAGCGTAGCGGTTTATAATGAGCAGTTCTTC.

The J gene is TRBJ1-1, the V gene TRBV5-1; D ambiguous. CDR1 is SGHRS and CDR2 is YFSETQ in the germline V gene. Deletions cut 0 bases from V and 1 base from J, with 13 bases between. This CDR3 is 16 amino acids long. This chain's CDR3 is CASSLEGGGGNTEAFF. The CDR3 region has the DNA TGCGCCAGCAGCTTGGAGGGCGGAGGAGGGAACACTGAAGCTTTCTTT. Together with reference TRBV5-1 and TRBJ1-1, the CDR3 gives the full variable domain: KAGVTQTPRYLIKTRGQQVTLSCSPISGHRSVSWYQQTPGQGLQFLFEYFSETQRNKGNFPGRFSGRQFSNSRSEMNVSTLELGDSALYLCASSLEGGGGNTEAFFGQGTRLTVV.

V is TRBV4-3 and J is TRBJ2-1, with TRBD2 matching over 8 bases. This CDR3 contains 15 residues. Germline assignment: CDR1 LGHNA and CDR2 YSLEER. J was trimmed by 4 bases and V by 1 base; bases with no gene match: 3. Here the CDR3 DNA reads TGCGCCAGCAGCCAAGGGGCGGGGGGATACAATGAGCAGTTCTTC. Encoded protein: CASSQGAGGYNEQFF.

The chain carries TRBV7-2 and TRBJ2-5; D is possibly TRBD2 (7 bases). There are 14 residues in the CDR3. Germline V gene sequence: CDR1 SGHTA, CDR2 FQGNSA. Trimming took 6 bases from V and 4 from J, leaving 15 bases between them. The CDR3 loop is CASSPGGSLETQYF. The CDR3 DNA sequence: TGTGCCAGCAGTCCGGGGGGCTCCTTAGAGACCCAGTACTTC.

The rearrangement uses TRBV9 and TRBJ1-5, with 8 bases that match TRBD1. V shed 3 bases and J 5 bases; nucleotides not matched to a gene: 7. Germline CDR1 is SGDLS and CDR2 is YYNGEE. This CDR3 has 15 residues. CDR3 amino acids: CASSGGAGGYQPQHF. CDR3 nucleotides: TGTGCCAGCAGCGGAGGGGCAGGGGGCTATCAGCCCCAGCATTTT.

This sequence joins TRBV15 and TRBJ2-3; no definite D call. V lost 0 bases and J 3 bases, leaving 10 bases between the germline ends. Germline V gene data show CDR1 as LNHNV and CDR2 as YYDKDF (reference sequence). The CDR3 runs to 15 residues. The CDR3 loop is CATSRDRVDTDTQYF. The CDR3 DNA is TGTGCCACCAGCAGAGATCGGGTAGATACAGATACGCAGTATTTT. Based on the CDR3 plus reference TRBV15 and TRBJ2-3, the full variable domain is DAMVIQNPRYQVTQFGKPVTLSCSQTLNHNVMYWYQQKSSQAPKLLFHYYDKDFNNEADTPDNFQSRRPNTSFCFLDIRSPGLGDTAMYLCATSRDRVDTDTQYFGPGTRLTVL.

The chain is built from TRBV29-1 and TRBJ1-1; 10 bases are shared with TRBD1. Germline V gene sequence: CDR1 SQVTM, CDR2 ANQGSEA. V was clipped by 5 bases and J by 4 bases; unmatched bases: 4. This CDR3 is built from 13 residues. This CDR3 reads CSVPGQGPTEAFF. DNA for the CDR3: TGCAGCGTTCCGGGACAGGGGCCCACTGAAGCTTTCTTT.

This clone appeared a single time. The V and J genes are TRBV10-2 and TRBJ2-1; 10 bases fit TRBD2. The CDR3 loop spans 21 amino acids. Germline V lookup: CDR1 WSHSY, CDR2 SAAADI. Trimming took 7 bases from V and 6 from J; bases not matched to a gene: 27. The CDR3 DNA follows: TGCGCCAGCACCAAAACGATCCGAAGTCGGGGTCTAGCGGGGGTTGTCAATGAGCAGTTCTTC. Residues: CASTKTIRSRGLAGVVNEQFF.

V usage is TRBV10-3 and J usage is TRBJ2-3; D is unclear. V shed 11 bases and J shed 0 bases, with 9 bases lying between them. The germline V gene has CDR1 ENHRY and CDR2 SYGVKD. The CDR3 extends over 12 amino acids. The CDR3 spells CAAPPSTDTQYF. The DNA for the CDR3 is TGTGCCGCGCCCCCAAGCACAGATACGCAGTATTTT.

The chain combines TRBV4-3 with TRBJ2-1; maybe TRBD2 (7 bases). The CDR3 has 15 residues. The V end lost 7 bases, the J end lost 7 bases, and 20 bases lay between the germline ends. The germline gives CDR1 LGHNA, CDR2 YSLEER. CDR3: CASTRNGGPRNEQFF. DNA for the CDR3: TGCGCCAGCACCCGGAACGGGGGGCCAAGGAATGAGCAGTTCTTC.

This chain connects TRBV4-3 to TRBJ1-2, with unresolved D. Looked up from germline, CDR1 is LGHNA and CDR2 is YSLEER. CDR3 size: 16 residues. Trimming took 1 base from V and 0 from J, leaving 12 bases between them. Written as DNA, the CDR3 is TGCGCCAGCAGCCAAGGTATAACCGAGGCTAACTATGGCTACACCTTC. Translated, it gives CASSQGITEANYGYTF.

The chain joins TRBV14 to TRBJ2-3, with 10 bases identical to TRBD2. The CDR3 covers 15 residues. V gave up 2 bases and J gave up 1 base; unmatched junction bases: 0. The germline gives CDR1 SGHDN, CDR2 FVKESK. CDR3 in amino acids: CASSQLAGGTDTQYF. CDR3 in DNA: TGTGCCAGCAGCCAACTAGCGGGGGGCACAGATACGCAGTATTTT.

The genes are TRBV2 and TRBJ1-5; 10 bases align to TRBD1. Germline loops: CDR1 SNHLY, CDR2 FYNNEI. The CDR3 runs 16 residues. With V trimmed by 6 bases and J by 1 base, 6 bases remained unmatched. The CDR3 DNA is TGTGCCAGCAGGGACGGGACAGGGGCGAGCAATCAGCCCCAGCATTTT. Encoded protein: CASRDGTGASNQPQHF.

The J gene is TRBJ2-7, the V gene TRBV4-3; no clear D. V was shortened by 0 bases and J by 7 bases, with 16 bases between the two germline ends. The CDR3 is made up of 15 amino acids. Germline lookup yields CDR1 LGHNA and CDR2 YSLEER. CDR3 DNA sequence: TGCGCCAGCAGCCAAGATGTTCGGCACACGGGTGAGCAGTACTTC. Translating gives CASSQDVRHTGEQYF.

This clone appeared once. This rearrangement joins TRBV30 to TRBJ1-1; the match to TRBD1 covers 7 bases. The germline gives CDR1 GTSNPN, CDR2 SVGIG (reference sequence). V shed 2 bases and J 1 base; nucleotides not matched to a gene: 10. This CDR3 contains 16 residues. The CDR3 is CAWSTGARGSNTEAFF. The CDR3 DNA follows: TGTGCCTGGAGTACAGGGGCTCGCGGTTCGAACACTGAAGCTTTCTTT.

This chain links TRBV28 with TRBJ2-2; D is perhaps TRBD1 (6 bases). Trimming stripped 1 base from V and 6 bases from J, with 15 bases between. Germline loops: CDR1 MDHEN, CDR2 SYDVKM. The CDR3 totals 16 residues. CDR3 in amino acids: CASSLSGQSWAGELFF. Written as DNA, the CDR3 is TGTGCCAGCAGTTTATCTGGACAGTCATGGGCCGGGGAGCTGTTTTTT.